This T cell receptor beta chain originates from a study of control samples from healthy donors and cancer patients. V gave up 2 bases and J gave up 8 bases, with 16 bases separating them. CDR1 and CDR2 from the germline V gene are MGHRA and YSYEKL. This CDR3 region has 15 residues. Clones were sequenced by immunoSEQ multiplex PCR, and TCRdb holds only the in-frame ones, with some missing. The table includes 95,000 to 100,000 clones, around 89% detected once. This clone was recorded a few times. The sequence was obtained from a man aged 25 to 45 in good health. The chain couples TRBV4-1 to TRBJ1-3, with D perhaps TRBD1 (5 bases). Sequencing used blood. The CDR3 loop is CASSQFETGVDTIYF. The CDR3 DNA is TGCGCCAGCAGCCAATTCGAAACGGGGGTCGACACCATATATTTT.